This T cell receptor (beta chain) was sequenced in a study of OX40 agonist ivuxolimab in advanced cancers. Whole-study findings and limits: Among the lowest levels of clonal expansion were found in partial responders at 0.1-3.0 mg/kg. Some patients who did not respond also had low normalized T-cell clonal expansion. CD4+ and CD8+ blood T cells expanded clonally by week 6 at 0.1 to 3.0 mg/kg.

The method was immunoSEQ multiplex PCR; TCRdb's version includes in-frame clones alone and lacks a portion of them. This sample carries 60,000 to 85,000 clones, approximately 89% of them seen once, and the ten largest clones take around 2.5%. Points on this clone: Its antigen is not identified.

Trimming removed 4 bases from V and 5 bases from J, with 17 bases in between. The germline V gene has CDR1 ENHRY and CDR2 SYGVKD. The CDR3 runs to 15 residues. The source material was CD4+ or CD8+ T cells sorted from blood, sampled in a trial of the OX40 agonist ivuxolimab. The origin of this receptor is an adult with an advanced solid tumor such as melanoma, head and neck, liver or kidney cancer. The chain links TRBV10-3 to TRBJ2-5, with D perhaps assigned TRBD1 or TRBD2 (6 bases each). Here the CDR3 DNA reads TGTGCCATCAGTGTTGGTCGGGGGCCGACGGAGACCCAGTACTTC. This sequence encodes CAISVGRGPTETQYF.